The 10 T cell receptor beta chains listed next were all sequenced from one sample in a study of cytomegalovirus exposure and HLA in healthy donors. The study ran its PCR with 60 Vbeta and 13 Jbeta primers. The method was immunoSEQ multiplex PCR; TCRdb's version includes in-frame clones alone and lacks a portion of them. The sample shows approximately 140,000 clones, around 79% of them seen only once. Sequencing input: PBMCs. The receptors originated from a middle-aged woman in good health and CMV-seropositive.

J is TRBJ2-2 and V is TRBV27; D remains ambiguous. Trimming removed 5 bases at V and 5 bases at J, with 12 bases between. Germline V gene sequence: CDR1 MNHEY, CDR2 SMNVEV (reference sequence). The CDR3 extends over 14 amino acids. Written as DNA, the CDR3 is TGTGCCAGCAGTCCCTCACAGATTACCGGGGAGCTGTTTTTT. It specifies CASSPSQITGELFF.

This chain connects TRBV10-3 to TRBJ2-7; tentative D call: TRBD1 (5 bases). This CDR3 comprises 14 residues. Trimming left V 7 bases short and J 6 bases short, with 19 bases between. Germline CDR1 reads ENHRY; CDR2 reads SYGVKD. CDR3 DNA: TGTGCCATCACCATGAATGGACAAAACGGCGAGCAGTACTTC. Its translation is CAITMNGQNGEQYF.

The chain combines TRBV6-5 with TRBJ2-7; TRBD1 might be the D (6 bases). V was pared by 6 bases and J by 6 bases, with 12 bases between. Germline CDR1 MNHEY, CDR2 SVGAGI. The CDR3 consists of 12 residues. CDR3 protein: CASRKGVREQYF. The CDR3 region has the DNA TGTGCCAGCAGAAAGGGGGTCCGCGAGCAGTACTTC.

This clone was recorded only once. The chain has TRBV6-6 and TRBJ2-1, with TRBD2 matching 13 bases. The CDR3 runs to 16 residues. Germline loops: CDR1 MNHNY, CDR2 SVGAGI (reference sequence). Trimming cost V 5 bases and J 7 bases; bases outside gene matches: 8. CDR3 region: CASSATSGGVLNEQFF. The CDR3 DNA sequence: TGTGCCAGCAGTGCCACTAGCGGGGGGGTTCTGAATGAGCAGTTCTTC.

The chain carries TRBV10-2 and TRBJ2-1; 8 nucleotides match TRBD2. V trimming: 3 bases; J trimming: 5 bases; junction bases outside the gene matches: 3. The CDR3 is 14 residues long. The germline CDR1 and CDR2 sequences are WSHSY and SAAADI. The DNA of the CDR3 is TGCGCCAGCAGTGACCTAGCGGGCAACAATGAGCAGTTCTTC. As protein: CASSDLAGNNEQFF.

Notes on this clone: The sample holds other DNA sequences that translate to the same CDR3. Here the CDR3 reads CASSQGQAGGAYNEQFF. The CDR3 bases are TGTGCCAGCAGCCAAGGGCAAGCGGGGGGGGCCTACAATGAGCAGTTCTTC. V gene TRBV4-2 combines with J gene TRBJ2-1, with TRBD2 matching 10 bases. CDR3 length: 17 amino acids. Germline lookup yields CDR1 LGHNA and CDR2 YNFKEQ. The V segment lost 1 base and the J segment 2 bases; nucleotides outside the gene matches: 5.

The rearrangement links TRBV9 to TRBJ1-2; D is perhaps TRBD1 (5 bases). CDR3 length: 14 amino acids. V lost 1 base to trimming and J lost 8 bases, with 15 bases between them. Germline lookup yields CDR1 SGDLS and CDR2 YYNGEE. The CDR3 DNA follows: TGTGCCAGCAGCGTAAATCCGGGGGGTGAGGGCTACACCTTC. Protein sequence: CASSVNPGGEGYTF. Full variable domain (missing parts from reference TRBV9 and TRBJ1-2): DSGVTQTPKHLITATGQRVTLRCSPRSGDLSVYWYQQSLDQGLQFLIQYYNGEERAKGNILERFSAQQFPDLHSELNLSSLELGDSALYFCASSVNPGGEGYTFGSGTRLTVV.

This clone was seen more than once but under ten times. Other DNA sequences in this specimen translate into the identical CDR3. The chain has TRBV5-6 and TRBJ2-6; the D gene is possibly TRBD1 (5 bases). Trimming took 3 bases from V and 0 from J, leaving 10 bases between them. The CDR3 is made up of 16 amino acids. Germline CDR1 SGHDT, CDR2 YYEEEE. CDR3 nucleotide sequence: TGTGCCAGCAGCTCGTACAGGTTCTCTGGGGCCAACGTCCTGACTTTC. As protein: CASSSYRFSGANVLTF.

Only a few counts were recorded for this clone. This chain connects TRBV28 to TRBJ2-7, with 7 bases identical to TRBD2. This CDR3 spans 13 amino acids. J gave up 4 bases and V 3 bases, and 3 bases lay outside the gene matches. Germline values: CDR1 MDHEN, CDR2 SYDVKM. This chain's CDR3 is CASSFEGGYEQYF. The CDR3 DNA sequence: TGTGCCAGCAGTTTTGAGGGAGGGTACGAGCAGTACTTC.

CDR3 DNA sequence: TGTGCCAGCTCCCAACTAGCGGGGGGCCGCGAGCAGTACTTC. Its translation is CASSQLAGGREQYF. The chain carries TRBV18 and TRBJ2-7; 12 bases are a match to TRBD2. The CDR3 is 14 residues long. CDR1 KGHSH and CDR2 LQKENI come from the germline V gene. With 6 bases clipped from V and 6 bases from J, the junction kept 6 bases outside the gene matches.